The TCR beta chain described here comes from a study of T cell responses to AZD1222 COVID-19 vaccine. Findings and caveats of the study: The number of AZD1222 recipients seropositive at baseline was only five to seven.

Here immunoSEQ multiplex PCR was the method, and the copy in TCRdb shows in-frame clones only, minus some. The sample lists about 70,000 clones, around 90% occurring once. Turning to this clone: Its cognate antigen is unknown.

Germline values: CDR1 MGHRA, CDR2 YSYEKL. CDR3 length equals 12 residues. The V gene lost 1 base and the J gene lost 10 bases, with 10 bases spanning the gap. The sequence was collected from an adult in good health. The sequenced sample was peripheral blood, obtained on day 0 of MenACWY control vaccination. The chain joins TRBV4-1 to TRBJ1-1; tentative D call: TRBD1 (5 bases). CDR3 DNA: TGCGCCAGCAGCCAAGTTCTGGGGCGAGCTTTCTTT. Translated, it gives CASSQVLGRAFF.